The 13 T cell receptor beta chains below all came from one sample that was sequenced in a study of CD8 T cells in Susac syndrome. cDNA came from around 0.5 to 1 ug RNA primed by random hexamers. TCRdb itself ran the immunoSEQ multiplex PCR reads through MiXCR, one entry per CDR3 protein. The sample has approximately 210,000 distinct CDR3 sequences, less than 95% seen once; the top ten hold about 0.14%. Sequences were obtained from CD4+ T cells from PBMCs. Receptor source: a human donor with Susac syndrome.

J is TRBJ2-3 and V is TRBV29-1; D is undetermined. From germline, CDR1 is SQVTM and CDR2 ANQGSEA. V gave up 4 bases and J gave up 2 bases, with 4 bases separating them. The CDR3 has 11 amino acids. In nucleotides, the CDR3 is TGCAGCGTTGTTTTCACAGATACGCAGTATTTT. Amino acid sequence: CSVVFTDTQYF.

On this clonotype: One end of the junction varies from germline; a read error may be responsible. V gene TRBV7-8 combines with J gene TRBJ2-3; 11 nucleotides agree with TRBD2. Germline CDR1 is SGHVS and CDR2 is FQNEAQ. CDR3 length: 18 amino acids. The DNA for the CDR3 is TGTGCCAGCAGCCTAGCATTGGTTAGCGGGGGGGTCACAGATACGCAGTATTTT. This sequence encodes CASSLALVSGGVTDTQYF.

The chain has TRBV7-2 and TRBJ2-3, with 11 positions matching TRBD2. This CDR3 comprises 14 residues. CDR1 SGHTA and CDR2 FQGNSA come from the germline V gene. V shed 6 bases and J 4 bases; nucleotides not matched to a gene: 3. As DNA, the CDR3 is TGTGCCAGCAGTGGGACTAGCGGCCCAGATACGCAGTATTTT. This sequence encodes CASSGTSGPDTQYF.

DNA for the CDR3: TGTGCCTGGAGCGCAATAGTGAACACTGAAGCTTTCTTT. Translating gives CAWSAIVNTEAFF. The chain uses TRBV30 and TRBJ1-1; no clear D. Trimming removed 3 bases from V and 0 bases from J, with 8 bases in between. Per germline, CDR1 GTSNPN and CDR2 SVGIG (reference sequence). The CDR3 is 13 amino acids.

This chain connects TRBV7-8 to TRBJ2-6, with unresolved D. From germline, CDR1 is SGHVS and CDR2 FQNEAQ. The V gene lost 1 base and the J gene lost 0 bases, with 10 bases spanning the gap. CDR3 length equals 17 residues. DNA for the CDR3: TGTGCCAGCAGCTTAGGGCAGTGGAGCTCTGGGGCCAACGTCCTGACTTTC. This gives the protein CASSLGQWSSGANVLTF.

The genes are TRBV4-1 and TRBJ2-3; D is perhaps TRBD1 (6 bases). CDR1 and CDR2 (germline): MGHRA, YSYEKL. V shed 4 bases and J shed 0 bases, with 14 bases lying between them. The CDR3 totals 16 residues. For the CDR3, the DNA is TGCGCCAGCAGCCCCCGCGCAGGGGAGAGCACAGATACGCAGTATTTT. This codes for CASSPRAGESTDTQYF.

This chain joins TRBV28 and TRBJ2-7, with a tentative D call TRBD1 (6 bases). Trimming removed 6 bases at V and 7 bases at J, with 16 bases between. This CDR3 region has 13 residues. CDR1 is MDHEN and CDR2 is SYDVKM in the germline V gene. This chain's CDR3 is CASSQGTLIEQYF. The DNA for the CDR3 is TGTGCCAGCAGCCAAGGGACACTGATTGAGCAGTACTTC.

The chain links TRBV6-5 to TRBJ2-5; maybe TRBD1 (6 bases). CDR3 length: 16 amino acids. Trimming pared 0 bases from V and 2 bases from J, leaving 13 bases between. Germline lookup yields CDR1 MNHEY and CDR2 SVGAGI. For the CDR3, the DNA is TGTGCCAGCAGTTACTCGATGTGGACAGAACAAGAGACCCAGTACTTC. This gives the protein CASSYSMWTEQETQYF.

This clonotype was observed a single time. CDR3 sequence: CSADRGGEAFF. The DNA for the CDR3 is TGCAGTGCCGACAGGGGTGGTGAAGCTTTCTTT. The J gene is TRBJ1-1, the V gene TRBV20-1; 8 bases match TRBD1. Germline CDR1 and CDR2: DFQATT and SNEGSKA (reference sequence). With 6 bases clipped from V and 7 bases from J, the junction kept 4 bases outside the gene matches. CDR3 length: 11 residues.

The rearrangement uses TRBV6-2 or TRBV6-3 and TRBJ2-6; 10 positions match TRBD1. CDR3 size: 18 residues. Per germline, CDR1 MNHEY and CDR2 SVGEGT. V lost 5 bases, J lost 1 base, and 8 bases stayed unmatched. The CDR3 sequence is CASSDRDRGPSGANVLTF. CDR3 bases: TGTGCCAGCAGTGATAGGGACAGGGGACCTTCTGGGGCCAACGTCCTGACTTTC.

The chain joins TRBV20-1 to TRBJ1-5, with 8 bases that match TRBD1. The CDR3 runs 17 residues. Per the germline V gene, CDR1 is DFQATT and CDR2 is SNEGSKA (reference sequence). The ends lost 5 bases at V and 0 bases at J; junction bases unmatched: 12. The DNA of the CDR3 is TGCAGTGCTGGAGGATACGGACAGGGAGATAGCAATCAGCCCCAGCATTTT. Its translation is CSAGGYGQGDSNQPQHF.

The CDR3 loop reads CASSQGLQDRGASYNSPLHF. CDR3 nucleotides: TGTGCCAGCAGCCAAGGACTCCAGGACAGGGGGGCCTCCTATAATTCACCCCTCCACTTT. This sequence joins TRBV3-1 and TRBJ1-6; 10 nucleotides agree with TRBD1. From germline, CDR1 is LGHDT and CDR2 YNNKEL (reference sequence). Germline trimming cut 1 base from V and 0 bases from J; bases unmatched to any gene: 9. The CDR3 is 20 amino acids. Combining the CDR3 with reference TRBV3-1 and TRBJ1-6 gives the whole variable domain DTAVSQTPKYLVTQMGNDKSIKCEQNLGHDTMYWYKQDSKKFLKIMFSYNNKELIINETVPNRFSPKSPDKAHLNLHINSLELGDSAVYFCASSQGLQDRGASYNSPLHFGNGTRLTVT.

The chain's CDR3 is CSATTSGGPQETQYF. The CDR3 DNA reads as TGCAGTGCCACTACTAGCGGGGGGCCGCAAGAGACCCAGTACTTC. The genes are TRBV20-1 and TRBJ2-5; 12 nucleotides align to TRBD2. CDR3 length: 15 amino acids. V was pared by 6 bases and J by 2 bases, with 7 bases of the junction left unmatched. From germline, CDR1 is DFQATT and CDR2 SNEGSKA (reference sequence).